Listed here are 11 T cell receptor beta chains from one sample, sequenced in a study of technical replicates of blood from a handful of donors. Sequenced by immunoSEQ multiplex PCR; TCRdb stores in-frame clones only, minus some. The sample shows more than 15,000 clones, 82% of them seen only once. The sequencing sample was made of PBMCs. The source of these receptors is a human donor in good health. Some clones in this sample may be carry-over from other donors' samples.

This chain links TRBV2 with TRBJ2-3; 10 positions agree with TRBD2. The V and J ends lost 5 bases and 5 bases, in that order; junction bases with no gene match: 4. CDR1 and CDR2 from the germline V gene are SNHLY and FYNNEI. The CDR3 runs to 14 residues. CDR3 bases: TGTGCCAGCAGTCTTCTAGCGGGAGAAGATACGCAGTATTTT. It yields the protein CASSLLAGEDTQYF.

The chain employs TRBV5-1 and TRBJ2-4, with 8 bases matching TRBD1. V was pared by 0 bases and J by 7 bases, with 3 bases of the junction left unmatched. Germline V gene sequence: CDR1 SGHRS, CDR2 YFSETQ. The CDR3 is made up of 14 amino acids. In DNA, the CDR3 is TGCGCCAGCAGCTTGGAGACAGGGGCGAACATTCAGTACTTC. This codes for CASSLETGANIQYF.

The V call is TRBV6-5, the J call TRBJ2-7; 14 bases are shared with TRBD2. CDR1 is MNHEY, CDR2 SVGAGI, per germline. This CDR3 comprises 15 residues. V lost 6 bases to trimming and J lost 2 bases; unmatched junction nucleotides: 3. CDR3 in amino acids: CASRTSGRAPYEQYF. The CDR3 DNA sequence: TGTGCCAGCAGGACTAGCGGGAGGGCCCCCTACGAGCAGTACTTC.

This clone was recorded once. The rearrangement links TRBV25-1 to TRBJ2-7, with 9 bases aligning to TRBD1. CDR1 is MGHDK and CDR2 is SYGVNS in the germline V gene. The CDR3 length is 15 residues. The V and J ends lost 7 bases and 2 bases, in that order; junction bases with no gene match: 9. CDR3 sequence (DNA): TGTGCCAGCACGAACCGGGACAGGGCTCCCTACGAGCAGTACTTC. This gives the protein CASTNRDRAPYEQYF.

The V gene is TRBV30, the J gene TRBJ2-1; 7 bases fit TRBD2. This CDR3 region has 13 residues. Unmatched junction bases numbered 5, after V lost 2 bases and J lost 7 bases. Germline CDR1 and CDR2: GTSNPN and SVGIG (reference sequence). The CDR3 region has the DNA TGTGCCTGGAGTTCGGGAGCGGGAAATGAGCAGTTCTTC. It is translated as CAWSSGAGNEQFF.

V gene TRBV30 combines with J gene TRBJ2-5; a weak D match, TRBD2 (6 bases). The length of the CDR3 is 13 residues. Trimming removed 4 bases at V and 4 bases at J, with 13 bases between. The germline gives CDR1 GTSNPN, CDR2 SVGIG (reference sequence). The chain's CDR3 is CAWIGGSGETQYF. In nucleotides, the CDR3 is TGTGCCTGGATCGGGGGTTCAGGAGAGACCCAGTACTTC.

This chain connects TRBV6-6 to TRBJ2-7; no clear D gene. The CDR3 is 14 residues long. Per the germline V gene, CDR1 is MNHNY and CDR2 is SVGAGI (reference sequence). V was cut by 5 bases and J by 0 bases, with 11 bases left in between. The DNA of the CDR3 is TGTGCCAGCAGTCGCTCGACATTCTCCTACGAGCAGTACTTC. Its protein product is CASSRSTFSYEQYF.

This chain's CDR3 is CASGLVPTGATDTEAFF. CDR3 nucleotides: TGTGCTAGTGGTTTGGTACCGACAGGGGCTACGGACACTGAAGCTTTCTTT. This chain links TRBV12-5 with TRBJ1-1; TRBD1 matches at 8 bases. CDR1 and CDR2 (germline): LGHNT, FRNRAP. The V gene end was trimmed by 0 bases and the J gene end by 3 bases; junction bases not matched to a gene: 9. The CDR3 loop spans 17 amino acids.

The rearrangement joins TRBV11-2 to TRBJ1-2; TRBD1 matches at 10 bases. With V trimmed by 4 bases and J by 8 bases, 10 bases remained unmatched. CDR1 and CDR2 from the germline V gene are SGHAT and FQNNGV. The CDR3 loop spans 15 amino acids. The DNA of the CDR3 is TGTGCCAGCAGCTCAACCGGGACAGGGGCTTTCGGCTACACCTTC. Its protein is CASSSTGTGAFGYTF.

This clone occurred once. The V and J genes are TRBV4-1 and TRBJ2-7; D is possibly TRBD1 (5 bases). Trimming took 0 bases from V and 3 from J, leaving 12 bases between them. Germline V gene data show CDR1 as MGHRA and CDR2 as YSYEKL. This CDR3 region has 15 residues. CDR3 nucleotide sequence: TGCGCCAGCAGCCAAGAACCACAGGCAATCTACGAGCAGTACTTC. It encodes CASSQEPQAIYEQYF.

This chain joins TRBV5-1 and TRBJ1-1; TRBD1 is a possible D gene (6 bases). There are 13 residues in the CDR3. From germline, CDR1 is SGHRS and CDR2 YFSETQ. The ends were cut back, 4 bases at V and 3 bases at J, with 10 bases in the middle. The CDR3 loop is CASSGYRDTEAFF. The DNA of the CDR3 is TGCGCCAGCAGCGGATACAGGGACACTGAAGCTTTCTTT.